Below are 8 T cell receptor beta chains sequenced from a single sample in a study of identical twins. A single record per CDR3 protein comes from TCRdb applying MiXCR to the 5' RACE reads. The table has 400,000 to 550,000 distinct CDR3 sequences, roughly a quarter seen once. These data were likewise used in another study, on T cells expressing NK-cell markers.

Input material: CD4+ T cells sorted from blood. All receptors derive from a woman between 18 and 30 years old in good health.

The table lists this clonotype with a few counts. The J gene is TRBJ1-1, the V gene TRBV6-5; weak D call: TRBD1 (5 bases). Between the trimmed V and J ends, which lost 0 bases and 6 bases, there was a span of 11 bases. Germline values: CDR1 MNHEY, CDR2 SVGAGI. This CDR3 is 14 amino acids long. The CDR3 coding sequence is TGTGCCAGCAGTTACTCGGGGGGAATCGCTGAAGCTTTCTTT. Encoded protein: CASSYSGGIAEAFF.

The chain uses TRBV27 and TRBJ1-4; possible D gene TRBD1, 6 bases. This CDR3 spans 15 amino acids. Trimming left V 5 bases short and J 9 bases short, with 19 bases between. Germline V lookup: CDR1 MNHEY, CDR2 SMNVEV (reference sequence). The chain's CDR3 is CASSPQRGWEKKLFF. CDR3 sequence (DNA): TGTGCCAGCAGTCCCCAGAGGGGGTGGGAGAAAAAACTGTTTTTT.

This clonotype was seen more than once but under ten times. The CDR3 sequence: CASSYKTGNLYQNEQFF. The CDR3 region has the DNA TGTGCCAGCAGCTACAAAACCGGGAACCTTTATCAAAATGAGCAGTTCTTC. The V and J genes are TRBV5-5 and TRBJ2-1; tentatively, D is TRBD2 (5 bases). Trimming took off 3 bases at V and 7 bases at J, with 23 bases between the two ends. Germline CDR1 SGHKS, CDR2 YYEKEE (reference sequence). The CDR3 spans 17 residues.

V is TRBV11-2 and J is TRBJ2-7, with 8 bases fitting TRBD2. The germline gives CDR1 SGHAT, CDR2 FQNNGV. V lost 1 base, J lost 2 bases, and 13 bases stayed unmatched. This CDR3 comprises 18 residues. CDR3 sequence: CASSLVSVGTRVAYEQYF. The CDR3, as DNA: TGTGCCAGCAGCTTAGTTTCGGTCGGGACTAGAGTTGCCTACGAGCAGTACTTC.

The rearrangement joins TRBV20-1 to TRBJ2-3; D is undetermined. The germline V gene has CDR1 DFQATT and CDR2 SNEGSKA (reference sequence). Between the trimmed V and J ends, which lost 5 bases and 0 bases, there was a span of 12 bases. The CDR3 is 14 amino acids. Written as DNA, the CDR3 is TGCAGTGCTGTGAATCGCGAGAGCACAGATACGCAGTATTTT. Translation: CSAVNRESTDTQYF.

A few counts support this clonotype. The chain uses TRBV10-2 and TRBJ2-3; 9 positions agree with TRBD2. Looked up from germline, CDR1 is WSHSY and CDR2 is SAAADI. Unmatched junction bases numbered 6, after V lost 6 bases and J lost 5 bases. The CDR3 is 14 amino acids. The CDR3 is CASSGTSSGDTQYF. In nucleotides, the CDR3 is TGCGCCAGCAGCGGGACTAGCTCAGGAGATACGCAGTATTTT.

This chain joins TRBV12-3 or TRBV12-4 and TRBJ2-7, with 11 positions matching TRBD2. With V trimmed by 3 bases and J by 3 bases, 4 bases remained unmatched. CDR3 length equals 15 residues. This chain's CDR3 is CASSLSGLAVYEQYF. CDR3 DNA sequence: TGTGCCAGCAGTTTGTCGGGACTAGCGGTCTACGAGCAGTACTTC.

The V gene is TRBV7-9, the J gene TRBJ2-3; 7 positions agree with TRBD2. The germline gives CDR1 SEHNR, CDR2 FQNEAQ (reference sequence). The junction had 5 bases not matched to a gene; V was cut back by 4 bases and J by 4 bases. CDR3 size: 14 residues. The CDR3, as DNA: TGTGCCAGCAGCTCGAGCGGGACGGCAGATACGCAGTATTTT. Translation gives CASSSSGTADTQYF. Variable domain in full (rest from reference TRBV7-9 and TRBJ2-3): DTGVSQNPRHKITKRGQNVTFRCDPISEHNRLYWYRQTLGQGPEFLTYFQNEAQLEKSRLLSDRFSAERPKGSFSTLEIQRTEQGDSAMYLCASSSSGTADTQYFGPGTRLTVL.